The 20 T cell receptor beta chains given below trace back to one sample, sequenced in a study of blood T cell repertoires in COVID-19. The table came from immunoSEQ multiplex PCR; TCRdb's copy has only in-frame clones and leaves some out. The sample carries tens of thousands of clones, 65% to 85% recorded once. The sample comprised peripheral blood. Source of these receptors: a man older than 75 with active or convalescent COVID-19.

The CDR3 reads CASSSWTENINQPQHF. The CDR3 nucleotides read TGTGCCAGCAGCTCTTGGACAGAAAACATCAATCAGCCCCAGCATTTT. V and J are TRBV5-6 and TRBJ1-5; a possible D gene is TRBD1 (6 bases). V was shortened by 3 bases and J by 3 bases, with 16 bases between the two germline ends. The CDR3 loop spans 16 amino acids. Germline CDR1 SGHDT, CDR2 YYEEEE.

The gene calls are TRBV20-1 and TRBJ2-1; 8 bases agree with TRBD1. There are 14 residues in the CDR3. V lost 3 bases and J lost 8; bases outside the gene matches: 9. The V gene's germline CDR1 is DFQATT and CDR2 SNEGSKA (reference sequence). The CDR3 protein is CSASPRQGMDEQFF. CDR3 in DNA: TGCAGTGCTAGTCCGAGACAGGGGATGGATGAGCAGTTCTTC.

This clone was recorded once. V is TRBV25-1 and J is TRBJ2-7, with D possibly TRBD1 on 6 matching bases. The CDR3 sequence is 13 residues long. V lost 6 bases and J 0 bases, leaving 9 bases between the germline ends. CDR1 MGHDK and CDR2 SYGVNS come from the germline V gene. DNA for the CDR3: TGTGCCAGCAGAGACAGGAGCTCCTACGAGCAGTACTTC. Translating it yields CASRDRSSYEQYF.

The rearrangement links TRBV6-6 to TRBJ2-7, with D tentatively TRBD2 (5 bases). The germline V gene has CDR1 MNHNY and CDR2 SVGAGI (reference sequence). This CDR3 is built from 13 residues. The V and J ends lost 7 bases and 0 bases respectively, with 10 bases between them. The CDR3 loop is CASIRGSSYEQYF. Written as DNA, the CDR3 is TGTGCCAGCATAAGAGGGAGCTCCTACGAGCAGTACTTC.

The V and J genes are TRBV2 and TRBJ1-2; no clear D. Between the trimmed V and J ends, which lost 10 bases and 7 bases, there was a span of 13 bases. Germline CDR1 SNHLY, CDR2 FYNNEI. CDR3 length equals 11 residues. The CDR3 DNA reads TGTGCCAATCCGACATCGCCTGGCTACACCTTC. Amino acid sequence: CANPTSPGYTF.

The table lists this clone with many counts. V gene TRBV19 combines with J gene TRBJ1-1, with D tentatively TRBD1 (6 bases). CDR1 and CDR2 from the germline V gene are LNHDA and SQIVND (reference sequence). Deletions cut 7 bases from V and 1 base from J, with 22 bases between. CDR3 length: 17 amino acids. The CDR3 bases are TGTGCCAGTATCCCCATGAGGGACACCAAACGGAACACTGAAGCTTTCTTT. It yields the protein CASIPMRDTKRNTEAFF. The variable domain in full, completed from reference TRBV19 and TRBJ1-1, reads DGGITQSPKYLFRKEGQNVTLSCEQNLNHDAMYWYRQDPGQGLRLIYYSQIVNDFQKGDIAEGYSVSREKKESFPLTVTSAQKNPTAFYLCASIPMRDTKRNTEAFFGQGTRLTVV.

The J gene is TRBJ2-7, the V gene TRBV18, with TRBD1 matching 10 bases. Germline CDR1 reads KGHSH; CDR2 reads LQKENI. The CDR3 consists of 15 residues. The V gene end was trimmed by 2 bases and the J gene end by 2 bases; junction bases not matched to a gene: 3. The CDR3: CASSPRTGGTYEQYF. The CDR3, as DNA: TGTGCCAGCTCACCAAGGACAGGGGGAACCTACGAGCAGTACTTC.

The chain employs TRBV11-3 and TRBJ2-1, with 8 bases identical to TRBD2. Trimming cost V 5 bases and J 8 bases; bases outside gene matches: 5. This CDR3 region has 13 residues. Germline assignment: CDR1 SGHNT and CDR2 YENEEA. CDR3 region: CASSKGLVDEQFF. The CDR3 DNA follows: TGTGCCAGCAGCAAGGGACTAGTTGATGAGCAGTTCTTC.

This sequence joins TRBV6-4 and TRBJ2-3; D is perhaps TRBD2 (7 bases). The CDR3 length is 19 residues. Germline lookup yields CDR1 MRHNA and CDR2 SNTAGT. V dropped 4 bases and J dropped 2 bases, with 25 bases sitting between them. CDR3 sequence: CASSADAGRGAGYTDTQYF. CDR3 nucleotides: TGTGCCAGCAGTGCCGACGCAGGCCGGGGGGCGGGCTACACAGATACGCAGTATTTT.

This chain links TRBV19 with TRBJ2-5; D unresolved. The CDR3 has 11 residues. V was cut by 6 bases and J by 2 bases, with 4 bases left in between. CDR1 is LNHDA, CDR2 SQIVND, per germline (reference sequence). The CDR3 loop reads CASSLQETQYF. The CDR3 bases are TGTGCCAGTAGCCTACAAGAGACCCAGTACTTC.

CDR3 coding DNA: TGTGCCAGCACCCTCGCAGCGGGGGCGGGTGGAAACACCATATATTTT. Its protein is CASTLAAGAGGNTIYF. The chain links TRBV7-9 to TRBJ1-3; tentative D call: TRBD1 (6 bases). The V gene lost 7 bases and the J gene lost 3 bases, with 19 bases spanning the gap. The CDR3 runs 16 residues. In germline, CDR1 is SEHNR, CDR2 FQNEAQ (reference sequence).

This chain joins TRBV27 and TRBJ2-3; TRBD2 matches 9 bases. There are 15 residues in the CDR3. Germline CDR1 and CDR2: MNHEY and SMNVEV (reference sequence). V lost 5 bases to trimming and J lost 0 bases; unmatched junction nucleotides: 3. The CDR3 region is CASSISGGSTDTQYF. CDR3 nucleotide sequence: TGTGCCAGCAGTATTAGCGGGGGTAGCACAGATACGCAGTATTTT.

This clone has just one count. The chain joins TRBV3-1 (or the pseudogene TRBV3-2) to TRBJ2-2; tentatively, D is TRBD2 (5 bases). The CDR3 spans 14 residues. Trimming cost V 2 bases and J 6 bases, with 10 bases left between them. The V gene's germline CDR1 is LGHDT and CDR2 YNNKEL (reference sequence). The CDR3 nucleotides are TGTGCCAGCAGCCAAAGGTGGGAGTCCGGGGAGCTGTTTTTT. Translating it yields CASSQRWESGELFF.

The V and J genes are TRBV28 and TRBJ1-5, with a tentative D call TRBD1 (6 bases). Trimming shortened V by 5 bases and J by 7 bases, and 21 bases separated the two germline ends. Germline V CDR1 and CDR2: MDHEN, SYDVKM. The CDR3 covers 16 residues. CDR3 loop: CASSPYDTGNKQPQHF. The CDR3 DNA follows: TGTGCCAGCAGTCCCTATGACACAGGGAATAAGCAGCCCCAGCATTTT. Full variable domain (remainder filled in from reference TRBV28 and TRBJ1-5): DVKVTQSSRYLVKRTGEKVFLECVQDMDHENMFWYRQDPGLGLRLIYFSYDVKMKEKGDIPEGYSVSREKKERFSLILESASTNQTSMYLCASSPYDTGNKQPQHFGDGTRLSIL.

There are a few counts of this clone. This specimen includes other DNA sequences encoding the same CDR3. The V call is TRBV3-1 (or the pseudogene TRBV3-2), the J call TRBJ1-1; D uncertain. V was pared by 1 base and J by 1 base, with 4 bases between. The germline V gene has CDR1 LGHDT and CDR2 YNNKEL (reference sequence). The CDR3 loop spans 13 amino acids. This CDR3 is CASSQGRNTEAFF. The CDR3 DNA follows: TGTGCCAGCAGCCAAGGCAGGAACACTGAAGCTTTCTTT.

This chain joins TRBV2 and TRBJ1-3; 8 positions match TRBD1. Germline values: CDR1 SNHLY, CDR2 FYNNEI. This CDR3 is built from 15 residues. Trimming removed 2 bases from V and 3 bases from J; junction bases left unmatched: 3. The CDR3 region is CASSEQGARGNTIYF. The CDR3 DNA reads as TGTGCCAGCAGTGAACAGGGGGCTCGTGGAAACACCATATATTTT.

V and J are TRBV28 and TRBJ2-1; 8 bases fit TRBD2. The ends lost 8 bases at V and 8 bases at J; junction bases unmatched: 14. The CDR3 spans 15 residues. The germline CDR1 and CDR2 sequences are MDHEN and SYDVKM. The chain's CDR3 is CASGGGLAVKDEQFF. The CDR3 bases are TGTGCCAGCGGCGGGGGGCTAGCGGTGAAGGATGAGCAGTTCTTC.

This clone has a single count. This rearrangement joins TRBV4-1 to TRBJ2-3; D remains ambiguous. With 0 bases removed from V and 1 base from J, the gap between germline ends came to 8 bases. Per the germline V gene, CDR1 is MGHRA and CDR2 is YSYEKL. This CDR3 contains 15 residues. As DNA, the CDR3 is TGCGCCAGCAGCCAAGACGGTTTCGGCACAGATACGCAGTATTTT. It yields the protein CASSQDGFGTDTQYF.

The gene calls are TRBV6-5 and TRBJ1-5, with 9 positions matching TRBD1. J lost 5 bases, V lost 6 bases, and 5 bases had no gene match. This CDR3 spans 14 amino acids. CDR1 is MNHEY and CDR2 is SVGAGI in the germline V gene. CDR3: CASSPTGGYQPQHF. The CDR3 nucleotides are TGTGCCAGCAGCCCGACAGGGGGTTATCAGCCCCAGCATTTT.

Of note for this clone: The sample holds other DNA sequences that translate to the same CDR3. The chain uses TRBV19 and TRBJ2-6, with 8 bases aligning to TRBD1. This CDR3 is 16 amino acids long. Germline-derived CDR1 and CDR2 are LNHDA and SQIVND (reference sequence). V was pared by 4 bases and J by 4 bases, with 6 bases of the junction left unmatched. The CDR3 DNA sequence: TGTGCCAGTAGTAGAGGACAGGGCTCCGGGGCCAACGTCCTGACTTTC. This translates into CASSRGQGSGANVLTF.